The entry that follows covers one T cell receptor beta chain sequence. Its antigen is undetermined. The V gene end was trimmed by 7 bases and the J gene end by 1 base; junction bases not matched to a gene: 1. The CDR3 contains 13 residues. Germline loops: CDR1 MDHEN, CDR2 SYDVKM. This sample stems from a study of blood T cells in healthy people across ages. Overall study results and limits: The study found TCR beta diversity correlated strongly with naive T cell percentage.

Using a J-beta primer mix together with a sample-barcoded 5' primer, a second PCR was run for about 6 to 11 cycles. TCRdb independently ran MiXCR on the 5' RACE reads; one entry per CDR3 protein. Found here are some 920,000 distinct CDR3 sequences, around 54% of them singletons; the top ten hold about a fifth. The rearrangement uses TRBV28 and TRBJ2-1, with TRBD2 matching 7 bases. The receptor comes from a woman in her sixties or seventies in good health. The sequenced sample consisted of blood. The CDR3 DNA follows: TGTGCCAGCAACGGGAGGTCCTACAATGAGCAGTTCTTC. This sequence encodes CASNGRSYNEQFF.